These T cell receptor beta chains were read from a single sample in a study of shared clonotypes between healthy human individuals. The method was immunoSEQ multiplex PCR; TCRdb's version includes in-frame clones alone and lacks a portion of them. The repertoire holds some 2,100,000 clones, with more than 90% as singletons. The sequenced sample was naive CD4+ T cells sorted from blood. These receptors were collected from a man aged 18-30 years in good health. CDR3s include the opening cysteine and the closing phenylalanine or tryptophan. The D gene is left open where the match is weak. Size is stated for part of the rows, as once, few or many counts, or as a class when the clone is expanded.

clone_size j_call d_call v_call cdr3_nt cdr3_aa
NA TRBJ1-1 NA TRBV7-2 TGTGCCAGCAGCTTAGCTAGGGGGGTCAACACTGAAGCTTTCTTT CASSLARGVNTEAFF
NA TRBJ1-2 TRBD1 TRBV18 TGTGCCAGCTCAAGGGACAGCCACTATGGCTACACCTTC CASSRDSHYGYTF
NA TRBJ1-1 TRBD1 TRBV9 TGTGCCAGCGCCCGCGAGACAGGGGCGAAACTTGAAGCTTTCTTT CASARETGAKLEAFF
NA TRBJ1-4 NA TRBV30 TGTGCCTGGAGTGGTCAGGCCAATGAAAAACTGTTTTTT CAWSGQANEKLFF
once TRBJ1-3 NA TRBV6-1 TGTGCCAGCAGAACGATGACGGACTCTGGAAACACCATATATTTT CASRTMTDSGNTIYF
NA TRBJ1-5 NA TRBV6-6 TGTGCCAGCAGTTACTTATTGCAGGGGAGTCAGCCCCAGCATTTT CASSYLLQGSQPQHF
NA TRBJ1-1 NA TRBV28 TGTGCCAGCAGCATACCAGGGGTTGAAACTGAAGCTTTCTTT CASSIPGVETEAFF
NA TRBJ1-1 NA TRBV5-1 TGCGCCAGCAGCTTGGGTGAAGGGACTGAAGCTTTCTTT CASSLGEGTEAFF
NA TRBJ1-6 TRBD1 TRBV18 TGTGCCAGCTCACCATCGGACAGGCTTTTACATTCACCCCTCCACTTT CASSPSDRLLHSPLHF
NA TRBJ2-2 NA TRBV18 TGTGCCAGCTCACCTCCGGGACTGGGATCCGGGGAGCTGTTTTTT CASSPPGLGSGELFF
NA TRBJ2-7 NA TRBV2 TGTGCCAGCAGGGACAGCCTTTTGACCTACGAGCAGTACTTC CASRDSLLTYEQYF
NA TRBJ2-7 NA TRBV12-2 TGTGCAAGTCGCTTTGAAAGGGCGAATACAGCTTCCTACGAGCAGTACTTC CASRFERANTASYEQYF
NA TRBJ1-2 NA TRBV2 TGTGCCAGCAGTGACGGCATCTATGGCTACACCTTC CASSDGIYGYTF
once TRBJ2-7 TRBD1 TRBV2 TGTGCCAGTCCGGGACAGGGCCCCGAGAGCTCCTACGAGCAGTACTTC CASPGQGPESSYEQYF
few TRBJ1-5 NA TRBV19 TGTGCCAGTGACCGGGGGGAGGATCAGCCCCAGCATTTT CASDRGEDQPQHF
NA TRBJ2-7 TRBD2 TRBV6-1 TGTGCCAGCAGTGCACCCTCTCGTCCAGGACTAGCGGGGGGGCTTTACGAGCAGTACTTC CASSAPSRPGLAGGLYEQYF